The 12 T cell receptor beta chains in this list originate from one sample, sequenced in a study of radiotherapy plus CTLA-4 blockade in lung cancer. Sequenced by immunoSEQ multiplex PCR; TCRdb stores in-frame clones only, minus some. The table lists around 95,000 clones, around four fifths of them singletons. The source material was peripheral blood, sampled from a patient treated with radiotherapy plus ipilimumab. The receptors shown here come from a human donor with non-small cell lung cancer who had stable disease on radiotherapy plus ipilimumab.

In its sample, this clone was seen once. The chain combines TRBV6-5 with TRBJ1-5, with a possible D match to TRBD1 (6 bases). With 6 bases removed from V and 4 bases from J, the gap between germline ends came to 10 bases. This CDR3 contains 13 residues. Germline V gene lookup returns CDR1 MNHEY and CDR2 SVGAGI. The chain's CDR3 is CASRRGWNQPQHF. CDR3 nucleotide sequence: TGTGCCAGCAGGAGGGGGTGGAATCAGCCCCAGCATTTT.

The chain is built from TRBV15 and TRBJ2-5; weak D call: TRBD1 (6 bases). V lost 2 bases, J lost 5 bases, and 15 bases lay in between. CDR1 is LNHNV and CDR2 is YYDKDF in the germline V gene (reference sequence). This CDR3 has 15 residues. CDR3 amino acids: CATSRSTGKGETQYF. CDR3 bases: TGTGCCACCAGCAGATCTACAGGGAAGGGGGAGACCCAGTACTTC. Full variable domain (missing parts from reference TRBV15 and TRBJ2-5): DAMVIQNPRYQVTQFGKPVTLSCSQTLNHNVMYWYQQKSSQAPKLLFHYYDKDFNNEADTPDNFQSRRPNTSFCFLDIRSPGLGDTAMYLCATSRSTGKGETQYFGPGTRLLVL.

This chain uses TRBV2 with TRBJ1-1; TRBD1 matches at 7 bases. Per germline, CDR1 SNHLY and CDR2 FYNNEI. V lost 6 bases, J lost 9 bases, and 4 bases stayed unmatched. This CDR3 is 11 amino acids long. The chain's CDR3 is CASRKGQQAFF. In DNA form, the CDR3 reads TGTGCCAGCAGGAAGGGACAGCAAGCTTTCTTT.

This clone has more than one count but fewer than ten. V usage is TRBV27 and J usage is TRBJ2-3; 8 nucleotides match TRBD2. Germline V lookup: CDR1 MNHEY, CDR2 SMNVEV (reference sequence). V lost 3 bases, J lost 2 bases, and 4 bases stayed unmatched. The CDR3 sequence is 15 residues long. CDR3 region: CASSFGTRATDTQYF. The CDR3 DNA follows: TGTGCCAGCAGTTTCGGGACTAGAGCCACAGATACGCAGTATTTT.

The chain recombines TRBV7-6 with TRBJ1-1, with a possible D match to TRBD1 (5 bases). Trimming took off 1 base at V and 5 bases at J, with 14 bases between the two ends. This CDR3 contains 15 residues. Germline V gene sequence: CDR1 SGHVS, CDR2 FNYEAQ. CDR3 protein: CASSLVGGPGTEAFF. The CDR3 DNA follows: TGTGCCAGCAGCTTAGTCGGGGGACCGGGGACTGAAGCTTTCTTT.

CDR3 sequence: CAWEQGGYGYTF. CDR3 DNA sequence: TGTGCCTGGGAACAGGGGGGCTATGGCTACACCTTC. V usage is TRBV30 and J usage is TRBJ1-2, with TRBD1 matching over 8 bases. The CDR3 is 12 residues long. Germline assignment: CDR1 GTSNPN and CDR2 SVGIG (reference sequence). Losses at the gene ends were 5 bases for V and 4 bases for J; bases not matched to a gene: 3.

The chain uses TRBV7-2 and TRBJ2-7, with D possibly being TRBD2 (6 bases). The V gene lost 6 bases and the J gene lost 4 bases, with 13 bases spanning the gap. This CDR3 is built from 13 residues. The germline V gene encodes CDR1 SGHTA and CDR2 FQGNSA. CDR3 amino acids: CASRRGSGYEQYF. The CDR3 nucleotides are TGTGCCAGCAGACGGGGGAGCGGGTACGAGCAGTACTTC.

The chain combines TRBV5-4 with TRBJ1-2; 9 bases match TRBD1. Germline V gene lookup returns CDR1 SGHNT and CDR2 YYREEE (reference sequence). The CDR3 extends over 15 amino acids. Unmatched junction bases numbered 6, after V lost 0 bases and J lost 6 bases. The CDR3, as DNA: TGTGCCAGCAGCTTGGAGCTACAGGGGGCTCATGGCTACACCTTC. It is translated as CASSLELQGAHGYTF.

This sequence joins TRBV11-2 and TRBJ1-2; D is undetermined. The CDR3 runs 13 residues. Germline V gives CDR1 SGHAT, CDR2 FQNNGV. Trimming took 5 bases from V and 6 from J, leaving 13 bases between them. Written as DNA, the CDR3 is TGTGCCAGCAGCACATCGTGGGTTGATGGCTACACCTTC. The encoded protein is CASSTSWVDGYTF. Together with reference TRBV11-2 and TRBJ1-2, the CDR3 gives the full variable domain: EAGVAQSPRYKIIEKRQSVAFWCNPISGHATLYWYQQILGQGPKLLIQFQNNGVVDDSQLPKDRFSAERLKGVDSTLKIQPAKLEDSAVYLCASSTSWVDGYTFGSGTRLTVV.

This chain connects TRBV5-8 to TRBJ1-5; the D is unclear. Between the trimmed V and J ends, which lost 3 bases and 5 bases, there was a span of 6 bases. The CDR3 consists of 12 residues. Germline assignment: CDR1 SGHTS and CDR2 YDEGEE. In nucleotides, the CDR3 is TGTGCCAGCAGCTACGTCCATCAGCCCCAGCATTTT. It encodes CASSYVHQPQHF.

Regarding this clone: This same CDR3 is encoded by further DNA sequences in the sample. This chain's CDR3 is CASSLASMNTEAFF. DNA of the CDR3: TGCGCCAGCAGCTTGGCCAGCATGAACACTGAAGCTTTCTTT. V gene TRBV5-1 combines with J gene TRBJ1-1; D call uncertain. The length of the CDR3 is 14 residues. V was pared by 0 bases and J by 0 bases, with 6 bases between. CDR1 and CDR2 from the germline V gene are SGHRS and YFSETQ.

The chain is built from TRBV4-1 and TRBJ2-1; no clear D gene. CDR1 is MGHRA and CDR2 is YSYEKL in the germline V gene. This CDR3 comprises 11 residues. Trimming removed 1 base from V and 8 bases from J, with 3 bases in between. DNA of the CDR3: TGCGCCAGCAGCCAAGCCCATGAGCAGTTCTTC. This sequence encodes CASSQAHEQFF.